What follows is one TCR beta chain and its context. This record belongs to a study of blood T cell repertoires in COVID-19. Study context: There were acute and convalescent COVID-19 samples, and they came from the United States, Italy and Spain. T cells, B-cell-depleted T cells, or PBMCs supplied cDNA or gDNA.

Source study methods: Reference gene primer amplification gave nucleated cell count estimates. The data were produced by immunoSEQ multiplex PCR, yet TCRdb's version contains in-frame clones alone and is incomplete. That table furnishes V, J and clone size, whereas the DNA furnished D and trimming. The top ten clones hold approximately 14% of a sample with about 46,000 clones, approximately 83% of them seen once. Germline V gene lookup returns CDR1 MNHNS and CDR2 SASEGT. Trimming removed 0 bases from V and 7 bases from J, with 7 bases in between. The CDR3 covers 14 residues. The TCR comes from a human donor in a cohort sampled during active COVID-19. The donor label of this sample is uncertain. Sequenced input: peripheral blood. The V and J genes are TRBV6-1 and TRBJ1-6; D call uncertain. Here the CDR3 DNA reads TGTGCCAGCAGTGAAGCTACGGAGAATTCACCCCTCCACTTT. Amino acids: CASSEATENSPLHF.